Following are 29 T cell receptor beta chains from one sample sequenced in a study of T cells after yellow fever vaccination. TCRdb processed the 5' RACE reads anew with MiXCR; each CDR3 protein has one entry. The sample consists of 230,000 or so distinct CDR3 sequences, roughly 3.5% of them appearing once. The source material was PBMCs, sampled 15 days after the yellow fever booster vaccination. The receptors derive from a man between 18 and 29 years old who received the YFV17D yellow fever vaccine.

This clonotype was picked up many times. J is TRBJ2-1 and V is TRBV5-1; D call uncertain. The V gene lost 2 bases and the J gene lost 8 bases, with 8 bases spanning the gap. From germline, CDR1 is SGHRS and CDR2 YFSETQ. This CDR3 comprises 12 residues. This CDR3 is CASSFYGDEQFF. In DNA, the CDR3 is TGCGCCAGCAGCTTCTACGGTGATGAGCAGTTCTTC.

This clonotype was picked up many times. The chain has TRBV5-1 and TRBJ2-1; D gene unclear. Trimming cost V 0 bases and J 1 base, with 5 bases left between them. This CDR3 comprises 14 residues. Germline CDR1 and CDR2: SGHRS and YFSETQ. The CDR3 DNA follows: TGCGCCAGCAGCTTGGTGGAATCCTACAATGAGCAGTTCTTC. As protein: CASSLVESYNEQFF.

This clonotype was seen many times. The chain links TRBV6-2 or TRBV6-3 to TRBJ2-2; a weak D match, TRBD1 (6 bases). The length of the CDR3 is 14 residues. Germline V gene lookup returns CDR1 MNHEY and CDR2 SVGEGT. Trimming took 5 bases from V and 3 from J, leaving 10 bases between them. CDR3 DNA: TGTGCCAGCAGTAACAGGGATTACACCGGGGAGCTGTTTTTT. It codes for CASSNRDYTGELFF.

This clonotype was recorded a few times. This sequence joins TRBV23-1 and TRBJ2-3; D gene uncertain. TRBV23-1 is an ORF for which the function is uncertain. The CDR3 covers 14 residues. V lost 4 bases, J lost 6 bases, and 14 bases lay in between. The CDR3 loop is CASSLDRYSDTQYF. DNA of the CDR3: TGCGCCAGCAGTCTTGACCGCTATTCGGATACGCAGTATTTT.

V is TRBV5-1 and J is TRBJ1-3; D is possibly TRBD1 (5 bases). This CDR3 contains 18 residues. Trimming removed 0 bases at V and 0 bases at J, with 16 bases between. Germline values: CDR1 SGHRS, CDR2 YFSETQ. Here the CDR3 reads CASSLGPFGADSGNTIYF. CDR3 DNA sequence: TGCGCCAGCAGCTTGGGACCCTTTGGGGCGGACTCTGGAAACACCATATATTTT. Full variable domain (rest looked up from reference TRBV5-1 and TRBJ1-3): KAGVTQTPRYLIKTRGQQVTLSCSPISGHRSVSWYQQTPGQGLQFLFEYFSETQRNKGNFPGRFSGRQFSNSRSEMNVSTLELGDSALYLCASSLGPFGADSGNTIYFGEGSWLTVV.

This clonotype was recorded many times. The rearrangement uses TRBV5-1 and TRBJ2-3; 8 positions agree with TRBD1. Looked up from germline, CDR1 is SGHRS and CDR2 is YFSETQ. After removal of 3 bases from V and 4 bases from J, the junction contained 13 bases not matched to a gene. This CDR3 region has 17 residues. CDR3 protein: CASSSAWTGYSADTQYF. The CDR3 DNA follows: TGCGCCAGCAGCTCGGCGTGGACAGGGTATAGCGCAGATACGCAGTATTTT.

In this sample, this clonotype turned up many times. This sequence joins TRBV11-2 and TRBJ1-4; D unresolved. The CDR3 is 15 amino acids. CDR1 SGHAT and CDR2 FQNNGV come from the germline V gene. V was pared by 1 base and J by 0 bases, with 6 bases between. The CDR3 DNA is TGTGCCAGCAGCTTAGGGCCGACAACTAATGAAAAACTGTTTTTT. It yields the protein CASSLGPTTNEKLFF.

At least ten counts were recorded for this clonotype. This chain uses TRBV7-2 with TRBJ2-4; TRBD2 is a possible D gene (5 bases). Germline lookup yields CDR1 SGHTA and CDR2 FQGNSA. This CDR3 is 14 amino acids long. Trimming pared 1 base from V and 3 bases from J, leaving 7 bases between. The CDR3 here is CASSLVGDKNIQYF. The DNA of the CDR3 is TGTGCCAGCAGCTTAGTCGGGGACAAAAACATTCAGTACTTC.

This clonotype was seen ten or more times. The rearrangement links TRBV5-1 to TRBJ2-5; D might be TRBD1 or TRBD2, each matching 5 bases. Germline V CDR1 and CDR2: SGHRS, YFSETQ. This CDR3 is 15 amino acids long. Trimming shortened V by 4 bases and J by 4 bases, and 17 bases separated the two germline ends. CDR3 sequence (DNA): TGCGCCAGCAGCGACCCTGAGGGGTCGGGAGAGACCCAGTACTTC. Protein product: CASSDPEGSGETQYF.

This clonotype was counted many times. The genes are TRBV11-2 and TRBJ2-3; tentatively, D is TRBD2 (6 bases). The CDR3 totals 16 residues. Germline V gives CDR1 SGHAT, CDR2 FQNNGV. With 5 bases removed from V and 0 bases from J, the gap between germline ends came to 15 bases. The CDR3 sequence: CASSAGPPTSTDTQYF. The CDR3 DNA reads TGTGCCAGCAGCGCGGGACCTCCCACCAGCACAGATACGCAGTATTTT.

This clonotype came up many times. This sequence joins TRBV6-2 or TRBV6-3 and TRBJ2-7; the D gene is possibly TRBD1 (6 bases). In germline, CDR1 is MNHEY, CDR2 SVGEGT. The V end was cut by 5 bases, the J end by 7 bases, with 9 bases between. The CDR3 runs to 11 residues. In DNA, the CDR3 is TGTGCCAGCAGTCAGGGGCTGGAGCAGTACTTC. Translating gives CASSQGLEQYF.

The sample holds many counts of this clonotype. V gene TRBV4-1 combines with J gene TRBJ2-7, with TRBD1 identical over 8 bases. Trimming removed 4 bases from V and 5 bases from J; junction bases left unmatched: 10. The CDR3 totals 15 residues. Germline lookup yields CDR1 MGHRA and CDR2 YSYEKL. The CDR3 here is CASSPTRQGLNEQYF. For the CDR3, the DNA is TGCGCCAGCAGCCCGACAAGACAGGGGCTCAACGAGCAGTACTTC.

This clonotype has a count of ten or more. The chain uses TRBV2 and TRBJ1-2, with a weak D call TRBD1 (5 bases). The CDR3 contains 13 residues. Per germline, CDR1 SNHLY and CDR2 FYNNEI. The V end was cut by 4 bases, the J end by 4 bases, with 10 bases between. CDR3 nucleotides: TGTGCCAGCAGTGCGGGGGGTGGCTATGGCTACACCTTC. It specifies CASSAGGGYGYTF.

This clonotype came up many times. The genes are TRBV18 and TRBJ2-5, with no clear D. CDR1 and CDR2 (germline): KGHSH, LQKENI. The CDR3 has 14 amino acids. The germline V and J ends were trimmed by 4 bases and 5 bases, with 14 bases remaining between them. The CDR3 spells CASSLKGASETQYF. CDR3 in DNA: TGTGCCAGCTCACTCAAGGGTGCATCGGAGACCCAGTACTTC. The full variable domain, rest sourced from reference TRBV18 and TRBJ2-5, is NAGVMQNPRHLVRRRGQEARLRCSPMKGHSHVYWYRQLPEEGLKFMVYLQKENIIDESGMPKERFSAEFPKEGPSILRIQQVVRGDSAAYFCASSLKGASETQYFGPGTRLLVL.

This clonotype was seen repeatedly, ten times or more. This chain joins TRBV6-5 and TRBJ1-2; D might be TRBD1 (6 bases). V was trimmed by 0 bases and J by 10 bases, leaving 12 bases between them. Germline V lookup: CDR1 MNHEY, CDR2 SVGAGI. The CDR3 consists of 13 residues. CDR3 in DNA: TGTGCCAGCAGTTACTCGAGGGGGTACTTCTACACCTTC. This codes for CASSYSRGYFYTF.

There are many counts of this clonotype. The chain carries TRBV12-5 and TRBJ1-2; D remains unclear. V dropped 1 base and J dropped 5 bases, with 5 bases sitting between them. CDR1 LGHNT and CDR2 FRNRAP come from the germline V gene. The CDR3 runs to 12 residues. CDR3: CASGLGGYGYTF. The CDR3 DNA sequence: TGTGCTAGTGGTTTGGGAGGGTATGGCTACACCTTC.

In this sample, this clonotype turned up many times. V and J are TRBV10-3 and TRBJ1-4, with D perhaps matching TRBD1 (5 bases). Trimming removed 3 bases from V and 8 bases from J, with 13 bases in between. Germline CDR1 is ENHRY and CDR2 is SYGVKD. This CDR3 contains 14 residues. The CDR3 loop reads CAISDPRGEEKLFF. Written as DNA, the CDR3 is TGTGCCATCAGTGACCCCCGGGGGGAAGAAAAACTGTTTTTT.

This clonotype showed up many times. The rearrangement uses TRBV7-8 and TRBJ1-5; no definite D call. The germline V gene has CDR1 SGHVS and CDR2 FQNEAQ. The length of the CDR3 is 20 residues. V was trimmed by 5 bases and J by 0 bases, leaving 26 bases between them. CDR3 protein: CASSPIRLLHTDYSNQPQHF. CDR3 sequence (DNA): TGTGCCAGCAGCCCGATACGCTTACTACACACGGATTATAGCAATCAGCCCCAGCATTTT. Supplemented by reference TRBV7-8 and TRBJ1-5, the full variable domain reads GAGVSQSPRYKVAKRGQDVALRCDPISGHVSLFWYQQALGQGPEFLTYFQNEAQLDKSGLPSDRFFAERPEGSVSTLKIQRTQQEDSAVYLCASSPIRLLHTDYSNQPQHFGDGTRLSIL.

This clonotype showed up just a few times. The chain is built from TRBV25-1 and TRBJ2-2; 8 bases agree with TRBD1. CDR1 is MGHDK and CDR2 is SYGVNS in the germline V gene. V was clipped by 3 bases and J by 7 bases; unmatched bases: 7. The CDR3 runs 15 residues. CDR3 sequence: CASSDRTGLGGELFF. The CDR3 coding sequence is TGTGCCAGCAGTGACCGGACAGGGTTGGGCGGGGAGCTGTTTTTT.

This clonotype was seen ten or more times. This chain uses TRBV7-9 with TRBJ1-2; the D gene is possibly TRBD1 (5 bases). The CDR3 covers 13 residues. CDR1 SEHNR and CDR2 FQNEAQ come from the germline V gene (reference sequence). Deletions cut 5 bases from V and 5 bases from J, with 12 bases between. CDR3 sequence reads: CASSRPGGYGYTF. The CDR3 nucleotides read TGTGCCAGCAGCCGACCGGGGGGTTATGGCTACACCTTC.

This clonotype was found many times. The chain employs TRBV4-3 and TRBJ1-1, with a tentative D call TRBD1 (5 bases). CDR1 is LGHNA and CDR2 is YSLEER in the germline V gene. The CDR3 runs 16 residues. V was pared by 1 base and J by 2 bases, with 14 bases between. The DNA for the CDR3 is TGCGCCAGCAGCCAAGGGGCCGGGGCGTCAAACACTGAAGCTTTCTTT. This translates into CASSQGAGASNTEAFF.

This clonotype has a count of ten or more. The J gene is TRBJ1-2, the V gene TRBV30; D is uncertain. Germline assignment: CDR1 GTSNPN and CDR2 SVGIG (reference sequence). This CDR3 has 12 amino acids. V was clipped by 4 bases and J by 5 bases, with 11 bases between them. The CDR3 protein is CAWTPGGYGYTF. The CDR3 region has the DNA TGTGCCTGGACCCCGGGAGGGTATGGCTACACCTTC.

This clonotype was observed many times. V is TRBV2 and J is TRBJ2-1; 7 bases fit TRBD1. Trimming at V came to 4 bases and at J to 6 bases, leaving 6 bases not matched to a gene. The CDR3 loop spans 14 amino acids. Germline loops: CDR1 SNHLY, CDR2 FYNNEI. CDR3 coding DNA: TGTGCCAGCAGTGCGTCGACAGGGACCAATGAGCAGTTCTTC. Its translation: CASSASTGTNEQFF.

This clonotype was recorded at least ten times. The V call is TRBV5-5, the J call TRBJ2-7, with a weak D call TRBD1 (6 bases). The CDR3 runs 14 residues. CDR1 is SGHKS, CDR2 YYEKEE, per germline (reference sequence). Trimming pared 1 base from V and 4 bases from J, leaving 12 bases between. The DNA for the CDR3 is TGTGCCAGCAGCTTGCCAAAGGACAGATACGAGCAGTACTTC. The encoded protein is CASSLPKDRYEQYF.

This clonotype appeared many times. V usage is TRBV9 and J usage is TRBJ1-2; weak D call: TRBD1 (5 bases). Per germline, CDR1 SGDLS and CDR2 YYNGEE. Trimming took 4 bases from V and 0 from J, leaving 13 bases between them. The CDR3 has 15 residues. CDR3 protein: CASSPGGGANYGYTF. The DNA for the CDR3 is TGTGCCAGCAGCCCGGGAGGAGGGGCTAACTATGGCTACACCTTC.

This clonotype was seen many times. V usage is TRBV7-8 and J usage is TRBJ1-2, with D perhaps matching TRBD1 (6 bases). Between the trimmed V and J ends, which lost 1 base and 4 bases, there was a span of 10 bases. Germline CDR1 SGHVS, CDR2 FQNEAQ. This CDR3 has 14 residues. The CDR3 reads CASSLGGLGYGYTF. The CDR3 DNA reads TGTGCCAGCAGCTTAGGGGGGCTAGGCTATGGCTACACCTTC.

This clonotype has at least ten counts. This chain uses TRBV4-1 with TRBJ1-5; D remains ambiguous. This CDR3 is 13 amino acids long. Trimming stripped 4 bases from V and 5 bases from J, with 9 bases between. Per germline, CDR1 MGHRA and CDR2 YSYEKL. CDR3 loop: CASSLQGHQPQHF. The CDR3 DNA is TGCGCCAGCAGCCTACAAGGCCATCAGCCCCAGCATTTT.

This clonotype was counted at least ten times. This sequence joins TRBV29-1 and TRBJ1-2; D call uncertain. V shed 6 bases and J shed 6 bases, with 14 bases lying between them. CDR3 length: 12 residues. CDR1 is SQVTM and CDR2 is ANQGSEA in the germline V gene. The CDR3 DNA reads as TGCAGCGTAAGCAGCGACAAAGATGGCTACACCTTC. It encodes CSVSSDKDGYTF.

This clonotype was counted ten times or more. The CDR3 spells CASRQVSQETQYF. CDR3 bases: TGTGCCAGCCGACAGGTATCCCAAGAGACCCAGTACTTC. The chain carries TRBV7-9 and TRBJ2-5, with D perhaps TRBD1 (6 bases). Germline-derived CDR1 and CDR2 are SEHNR and FQNEAQ (reference sequence). CDR3 length: 13 residues. Trimming removed 8 bases at V and 1 base at J, with 11 bases between.